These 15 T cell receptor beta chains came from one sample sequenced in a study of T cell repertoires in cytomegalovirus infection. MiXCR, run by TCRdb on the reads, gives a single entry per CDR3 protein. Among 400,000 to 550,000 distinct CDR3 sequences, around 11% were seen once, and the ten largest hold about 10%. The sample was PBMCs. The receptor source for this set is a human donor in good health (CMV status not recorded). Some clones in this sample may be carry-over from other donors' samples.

Here the CDR3 reads CASSLDAPALGYPLHF. The DNA of the CDR3 is TGTGCCAGCAGCTTGGATGCTCCCGCGTTAGGGTATCCCCTCCACTTT. This rearrangement joins TRBV5-4 to TRBJ1-6; D not certain. The germline V gene has CDR1 SGHNT and CDR2 YYREEE (reference sequence). The length of the CDR3 is 16 residues. Between the trimmed V and J ends, which lost 0 bases and 13 bases, there was a span of 20 bases.

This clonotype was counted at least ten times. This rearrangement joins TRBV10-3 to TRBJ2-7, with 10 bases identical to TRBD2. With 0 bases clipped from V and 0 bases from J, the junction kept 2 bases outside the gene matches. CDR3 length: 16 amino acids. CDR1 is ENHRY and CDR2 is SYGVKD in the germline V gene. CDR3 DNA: TGTGCCATCAGTGAGTCAACTAGCGGGACCTCCTACGAGCAGTACTTC. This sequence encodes CAISESTSGTSYEQYF.

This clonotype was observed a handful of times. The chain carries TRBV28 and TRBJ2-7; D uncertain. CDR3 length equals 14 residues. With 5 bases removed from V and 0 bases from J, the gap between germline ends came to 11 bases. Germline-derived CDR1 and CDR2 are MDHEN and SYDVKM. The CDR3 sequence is CASSTPTSSYEQYF. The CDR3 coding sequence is TGTGCCAGCAGTACCCCGACAAGCTCCTACGAGCAGTACTTC.

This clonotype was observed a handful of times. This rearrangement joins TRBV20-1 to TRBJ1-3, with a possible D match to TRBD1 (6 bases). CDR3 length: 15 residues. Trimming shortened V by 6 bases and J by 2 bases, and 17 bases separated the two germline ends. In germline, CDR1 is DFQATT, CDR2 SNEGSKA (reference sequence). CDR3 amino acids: CSAKGVGSAGNTIYF. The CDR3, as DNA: TGCAGTGCCAAGGGGGTGGGAAGTGCTGGAAACACCATATATTTT.

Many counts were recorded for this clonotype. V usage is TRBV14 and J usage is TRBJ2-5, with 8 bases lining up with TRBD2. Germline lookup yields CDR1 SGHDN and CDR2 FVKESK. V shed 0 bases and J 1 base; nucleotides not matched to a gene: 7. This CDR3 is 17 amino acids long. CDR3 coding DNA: TGTGCCAGCAGCCAAGATTGGGATAGCGGGGTCCAAGAGACCCAGTACTTC. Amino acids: CASSQDWDSGVQETQYF.

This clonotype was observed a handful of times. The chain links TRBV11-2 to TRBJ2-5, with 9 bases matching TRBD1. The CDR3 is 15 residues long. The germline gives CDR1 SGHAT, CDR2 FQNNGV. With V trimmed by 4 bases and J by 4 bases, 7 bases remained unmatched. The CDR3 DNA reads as TGTGCCAGCAGCTCCCGACAGGGGGGCGTAGAGACCCAGTACTTC. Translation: CASSSRQGGVETQYF.

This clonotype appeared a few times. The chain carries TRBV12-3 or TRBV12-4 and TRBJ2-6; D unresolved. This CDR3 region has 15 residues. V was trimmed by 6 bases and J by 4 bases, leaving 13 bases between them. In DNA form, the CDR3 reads TGTGCCAGCAGCAAGGACGGCGTCGGGGCCAACGTCCTGACTTTC. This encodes CASSKDGVGANVLTF.

This CDR3 reads CASSSVGTFYEQYF. The CDR3 DNA follows: TGTGCCAGCAGCTCTGTAGGGACTTTCTACGAGCAGTACTTC. The rearrangement joins TRBV4-2 to TRBJ2-7; perhaps TRBD2 as D (6 bases). CDR3 length: 14 amino acids. Germline V CDR1 and CDR2: LGHNA, YNFKEQ. Trimming removed 5 bases from V and 3 bases from J, with 14 bases in between.

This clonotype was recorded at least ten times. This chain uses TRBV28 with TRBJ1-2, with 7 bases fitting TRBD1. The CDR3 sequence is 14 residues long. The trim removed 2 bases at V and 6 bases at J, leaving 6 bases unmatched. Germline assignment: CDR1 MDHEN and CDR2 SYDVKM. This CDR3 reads CASSLPTGRNGYTF. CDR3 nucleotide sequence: TGTGCCAGCAGTTTACCGACAGGGCGAAATGGCTACACCTTC.

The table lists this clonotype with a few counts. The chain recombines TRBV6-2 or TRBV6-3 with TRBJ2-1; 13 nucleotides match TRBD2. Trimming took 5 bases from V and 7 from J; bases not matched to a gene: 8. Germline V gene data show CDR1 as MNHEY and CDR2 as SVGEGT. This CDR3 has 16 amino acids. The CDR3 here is CASSTPLAGGQNEQFF. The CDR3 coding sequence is TGTGCCAGCAGTACCCCACTAGCGGGAGGGCAGAATGAGCAGTTCTTC.

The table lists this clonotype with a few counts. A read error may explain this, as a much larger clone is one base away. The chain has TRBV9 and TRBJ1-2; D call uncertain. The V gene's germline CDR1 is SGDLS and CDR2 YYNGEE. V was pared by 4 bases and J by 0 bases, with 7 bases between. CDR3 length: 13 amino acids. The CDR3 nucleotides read TGTGCCAGCAGCTCGGTGGCTAACTATGGCTACACCTTC. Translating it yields CASSSVANYGYTF.

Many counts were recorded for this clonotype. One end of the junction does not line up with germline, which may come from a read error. The CDR3 nucleotides read TGTGCTAGCAGCTTAGCTGGTTTCCAAGAGACCCAGTACTTC. Its protein product is CASSLAGFQETQYF. The chain joins TRBV7-7 to TRBJ2-5; D gene ambiguous. The CDR3 totals 14 residues. Germline CDR1 reads SSHAT; CDR2 reads FNYEAQ (reference sequence). The whole variable domain, remainder taken from reference TRBV7-7 and TRBJ2-5, is GAGVSQSPRYKVTKRGQDVTLRCDPISSHATLYWYQQALGQGPEFLTYFNYEAQPDKSGLPSDRFSAERPEGSISTLTIQRTEQRDSAMYRCASSLAGFQETQYFGPGTRLLVL.

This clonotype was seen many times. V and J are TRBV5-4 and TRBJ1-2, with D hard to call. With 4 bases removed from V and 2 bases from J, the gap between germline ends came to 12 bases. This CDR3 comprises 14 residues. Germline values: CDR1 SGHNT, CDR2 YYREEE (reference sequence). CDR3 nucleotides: TGTGCCAGCAGCCCGCTGACAACGAACTATGGCTACACCTTC. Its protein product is CASSPLTTNYGYTF.

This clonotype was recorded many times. This CDR3 is CASSSQWRENTEAFF. As DNA, the CDR3 is TGTGCCAGCAGCTCGCAATGGAGGGAGAACACTGAAGCTTTCTTT. The gene calls are TRBV11-2 and TRBJ1-1; D unclear. Germline CDR1 SGHAT, CDR2 FQNNGV. This CDR3 has 15 amino acids. V lost 4 bases and J lost 1, with 13 bases in between.

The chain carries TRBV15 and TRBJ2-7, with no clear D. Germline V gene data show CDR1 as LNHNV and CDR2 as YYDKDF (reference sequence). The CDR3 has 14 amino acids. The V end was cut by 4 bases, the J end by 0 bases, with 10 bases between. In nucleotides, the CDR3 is TGTGCCACCAGCACACAGACCGGCTCCTACGAGCAGTACTTC. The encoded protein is CATSTQTGSYEQYF.